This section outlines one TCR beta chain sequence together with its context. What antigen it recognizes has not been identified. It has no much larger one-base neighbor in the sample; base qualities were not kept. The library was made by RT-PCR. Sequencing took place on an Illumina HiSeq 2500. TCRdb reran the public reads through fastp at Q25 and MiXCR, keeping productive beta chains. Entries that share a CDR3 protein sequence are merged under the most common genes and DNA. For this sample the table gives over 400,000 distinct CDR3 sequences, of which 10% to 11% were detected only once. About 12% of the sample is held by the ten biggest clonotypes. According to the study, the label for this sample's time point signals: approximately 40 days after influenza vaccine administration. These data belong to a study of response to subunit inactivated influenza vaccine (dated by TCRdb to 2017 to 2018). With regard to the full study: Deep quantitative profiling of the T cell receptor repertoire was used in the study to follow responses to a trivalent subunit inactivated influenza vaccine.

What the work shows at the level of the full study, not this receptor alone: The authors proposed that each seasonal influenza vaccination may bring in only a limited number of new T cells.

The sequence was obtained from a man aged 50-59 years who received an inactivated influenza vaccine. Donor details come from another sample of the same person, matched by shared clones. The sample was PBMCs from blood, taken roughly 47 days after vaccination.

CDR3 loop: CASMGSQETQYF. The nucleotides read TGTGCCAGCATGGGATCTCAAGAGACCCAGTACTTC. The receptor chain draws on TRBV6-2 or TRBV6-3 and TRBJ2-5; the D gene remains uncertain. Reading the germline V gene gives CDR1 MNHEY and CDR2 SVGEGT. V is reduced by 7 bases and J by 2 bases, leaving a spacing of 8 bases between them. The CDR3 spans 12 residues, from the cysteine through the phenylalanine. CDR3 DNA only is kept here, 36 bases in frame from base 1.